The following is a T cell receptor (beta chain) sequence with its context. The target antigen is unknown. Germline V gene sequence: CDR1 MDHEN, CDR2 SYDVKM. Trimming took 2 bases from V and 4 from J; bases not matched to a gene: 5. This CDR3 has 15 amino acids. Participants comprised healthy donors of bone marrow. The primer mix had 60 Vbeta and 13 Jbeta primers. Using immunoSEQ multiplex PCR, the repertoire was profiled, and TCRdb retains in-frame clones only, with some absent. The repertoire holds around 86,000 clones, with 6.5% to 8% as singletons. The data are from a study of cytomegalovirus exposure and HLA in healthy donors. General study results and limits: Most CMV-associated TCR beta chains appeared HLA-restricted in a later analysis.

This clonotype originated in a man aged 50-59 years in good health and CMV-seronegative. The chain joins TRBV28 to TRBJ2-7; TRBD1 matches at 10 bases. Sequenced material: PBMCs. CDR3: CASSLQGQGRYEQYF. The CDR3 DNA reads as TGTGCCAGCAGTTTACAGGGACAGGGGAGGTACGAGCAGTACTTC.